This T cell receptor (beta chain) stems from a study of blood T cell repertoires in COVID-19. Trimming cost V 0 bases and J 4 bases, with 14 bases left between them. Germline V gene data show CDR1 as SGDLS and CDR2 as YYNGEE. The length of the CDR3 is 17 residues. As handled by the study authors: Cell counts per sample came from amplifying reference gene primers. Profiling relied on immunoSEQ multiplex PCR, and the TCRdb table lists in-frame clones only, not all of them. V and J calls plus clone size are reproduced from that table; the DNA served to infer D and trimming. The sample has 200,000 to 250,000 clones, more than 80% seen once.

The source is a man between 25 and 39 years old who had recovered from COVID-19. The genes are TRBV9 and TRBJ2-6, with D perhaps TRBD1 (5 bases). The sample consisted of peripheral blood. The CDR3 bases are TGTGCCAGCAGCGTAGAGTTAAGGGGTTCCGGGGCCAACGTCCTGACTTTC. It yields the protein CASSVELRGSGANVLTF. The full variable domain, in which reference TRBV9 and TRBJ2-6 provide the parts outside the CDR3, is DSGVTQTPKHLITATGQRVTLRCSPRSGDLSVYWYQQSLDQGLQFLIQYYNGEERAKGNILERFSAQQFPDLHSELNLSSLELGDSALYFCASSVELRGSGANVLTFGAGSRLTVL.